The next 10 T cell receptor beta chains were all read from a single sample in a study of OX40 agonist ivuxolimab in advanced cancers. Library prep was done by the immunoSEQ multiplex PCR assay. TCRdb provides this immuneACCESS table in a form limited to in-frame rearrangements. Some clones are lacking; in checked studies, under half of them reflect an unresolved V gene, and why the rest are absent is not known. The sample table records tens of thousands of clones; 86% of these occur just once. Of the sample, 5.5% to 7.5% is held by the ten largest clones. This specimen was CD4+ or CD8+ T cells sorted from blood, taken in a trial of the OX40 agonist ivuxolimab. These receptors all stem from an adult with an advanced solid tumor such as melanoma, head and neck, liver or kidney cancer.

The chain carries TRBV30 and TRBJ2-7, with TRBD1 matching 7 bases. V dropped 3 bases and J dropped 5; count of bases not matched to a gene: 7. This CDR3 is 13 amino acids long. Germline lookup yields CDR1 GTSNPN and CDR2 SVGIG (reference sequence). CDR3 bases: TGTGCCTGGAGGGACAGGTATCTTAACGAGCAGTACTTC. Translation gives CAWRDRYLNEQYF.

This clone was recorded once. The V and J genes are TRBV19 and TRBJ2-1; D call uncertain. This CDR3 comprises 13 residues. Germline loops: CDR1 LNHDA, CDR2 SQIVND (reference sequence). Trimming left V 7 bases short and J 5 bases short, with 12 bases between. The CDR3: CASIGALHNEQFF. The CDR3 DNA follows: TGTGCCAGTATTGGAGCGCTCCACAATGAGCAGTTCTTC.

CDR3 bases: TGTGCCAGCAGCTTGTCAGGGGTGAACACTGAAGCTTTCTTT. It translates to CASSLSGVNTEAFF. The J gene is TRBJ1-1, the V gene TRBV7-9, with D tentatively TRBD1 (6 bases). The CDR3 is made up of 14 amino acids. Trimming took off 3 bases at V and 0 bases at J, with 8 bases between the two ends. The V gene's germline CDR1 is SEHNR and CDR2 FQNEAQ (reference sequence).

The rearrangement joins TRBV7-2 to TRBJ2-5, with 8 bases that match TRBD1. The J call may be mistaken, given a closer DNA end match to TRBJ2-7. CDR1 is SGHTA, CDR2 FQGNSA, per germline. This CDR3 spans 15 amino acids. CDR3 region: CASARAGTGYYEQYF. As DNA, the CDR3 is TGTGCCAGCGCTCGGGCCGGGACAGGCTACTACGAGCAGTACTTC.

The chain is built from TRBV19 and TRBJ1-5; D not certain. CDR1 and CDR2 (germline): LNHDA, SQIVND (reference sequence). Trimming shortened V by 3 bases and J by 0 bases, and 15 bases separated the two germline ends. CDR3 length: 17 amino acids. This CDR3 is CASSINGPQYSNQPQHF. The CDR3 bases are TGTGCCAGTAGTATTAATGGACCCCAATATAGCAATCAGCCCCAGCATTTT.

Only a few counts were recorded for this clone. The V gene is TRBV4-1, the J gene TRBJ1-2; the D is unclear. Germline CDR1 is MGHRA and CDR2 is YSYEKL. This CDR3 contains 14 residues. Trimming removed 4 bases from V and 1 base from J, with 10 bases in between. The chain's CDR3 is CASSPDPGNYGYTF. The CDR3 DNA is TGCGCCAGCAGCCCCGATCCGGGTAACTATGGCTACACCTTC.

The V and J genes are TRBV15 and TRBJ1-4; possible D gene TRBD1, 5 bases. The length of the CDR3 is 16 residues. CDR1 is LNHNV and CDR2 is YYDKDF in the germline V gene (reference sequence). With 1 base removed from V and 2 bases from J, the gap between germline ends came to 11 bases. The CDR3 coding sequence is TGTGCCACCAGCAGAGCTCGGGGGGTGACTAATGAAAAACTGTTTTTT. Amino acid sequence: CATSRARGVTNEKLFF.

The rearrangement joins TRBV19 to TRBJ1-2; 9 nucleotides agree with TRBD1. The germline V gene has CDR1 LNHDA and CDR2 SQIVND (reference sequence). V lost 6 bases to trimming and J lost 6 bases; unmatched junction nucleotides: 5. There are 13 residues in the CDR3. The CDR3 spells CASRPGTGNGYTF. The CDR3 nucleotides are TGTGCCAGTAGACCTGGGACAGGGAATGGCTACACCTTC.

The rearrangement links TRBV7-2 to TRBJ2-2; D call uncertain. V was shortened by 2 bases and J by 5 bases, with 15 bases between the two germline ends. CDR1 is SGHTA and CDR2 is FQGNSA in the germline V gene. The CDR3 consists of 16 residues. The CDR3 loop is CASSLNPRSRTGELFF. In nucleotides, the CDR3 is TGTGCCAGCAGCTTAAACCCCAGATCGCGGACCGGGGAGCTGTTTTTT. Looking up the rest from reference TRBV7-2 and TRBJ2-2 gives the full variable domain: GAGVSQSPSNKVTEKGKDVELRCDPISGHTALYWYRQSLGQGLEFLIYFQGNSAPDKSGLPSDRFSAERTGGSVSTLTIQRTQQEDSAVYLCASSLNPRSRTGELFFGEGSRLTVL.

This clone was counted once. For the CDR3, the DNA is TGTGCCAGTAGTATTCGTGGGTTTAATACGCAGTATTTT. Protein: CASSIRGFNTQYF. V gene TRBV19 combines with J gene TRBJ2-3; the D is unclear. V was cut by 3 bases and J by 7 bases, with 11 bases left in between. The CDR3 length is 13 residues. Looked up from germline, CDR1 is LNHDA and CDR2 is SQIVND (reference sequence). Full variable domain (outside the CDR3, taken from reference TRBV19 and TRBJ2-3): DGGITQSPKYLFRKEGQNVTLSCEQNLNHDAMYWYRQDPGQGLRLIYYSQIVNDFQKGDIAEGYSVSREKKESFPLTVTSAQKNPTAFYLCASSIRGFNTQYFGPGTRLTVL.